This is a list of T cell receptor beta chains from one sample in a study of blood T cell repertoires in COVID-19. Profiled with immunoSEQ multiplex PCR; TCRdb holds only in-frame clones, not every one. The table has under 95,000 clones, over 65% seen once. The source material was peripheral blood. The source is a human donor in a cohort sampled during active COVID-19. Both conserved end residues are part of each CDR3. A D gene is named only where the DNA matches it firmly. Clone size is given for some rows only: seen once, a few or many times, or a class if the clone is expanded.

d_gene: .; j_gene: TRBJ1-5; v_gene: TRBV5-6; len: 14; abundance: .; CDR3nt: TGTGCCAGCTCAGGACGGAGGGTACAGGAGGCCCAGCATTTT; CDR3aa: CASSGRRVQEAQHF
d_gene: .; j_gene: TRBJ1-6; v_gene: TRBV5-1; len: 18; abundance: few; CDR3nt: TGCGCCAGCAGCTTGGCCGGGGGAGGACAAGGGTTTGACTCACCCCTCCACTTT; CDR3aa: CASSLAGGGQGFDSPLHF
d_gene: TRBD1; j_gene: TRBJ1-2; v_gene: TRBV6-5; len: 15; abundance: once; CDR3nt: TGTGCCAGCAGTACCGGGACAGGGGGCTCCTATGGCTACACCTTC; CDR3aa: CASSTGTGGSYGYTF
d_gene: .; j_gene: TRBJ2-7; v_gene: TRBV15; len: 14; abundance: .; CDR3nt: TGTGCCACCAGCAGAGCAGGGTCCTCCTACGAGCAGTACTTC; CDR3aa: CATSRAGSSYEQYF
d_gene: .; j_gene: TRBJ2-7; v_gene: TRBV6-2/TRBV6-3; len: 16; abundance: .; CDR3nt: TGTGCCAGCAGTTACTCGTCTGAGACTATGGCCCACGAGCAGTACTTC; CDR3aa: CASSYSSETMAHEQYF
d_gene: .; j_gene: TRBJ1-1; v_gene: TRBV7-2; len: 13; abundance: .; CDR3nt: TGTGCCAGCAGCTTAGTGCAGGGGCCAGAAGCTTTCTTT; CDR3aa: CASSLVQGPEAFF
d_gene: .; j_gene: TRBJ1-5; v_gene: TRBV2; len: 13; abundance: .; CDR3nt: TGTGCCAGCAATGGGGGGGCGGGTCAGCCCCAGCATTTT; CDR3aa: CASNGGAGQPQHF
d_gene: .; j_gene: TRBJ2-7; v_gene: TRBV10-3; len: 15; abundance: .; CDR3nt: TGTGCCATCAGTGAACGGGGGATGGACGCCTACGAGCAGTACTTC; CDR3aa: CAISERGMDAYEQYF
d_gene: TRBD1; j_gene: TRBJ2-7; v_gene: TRBV18; len: 12; abundance: .; CDR3nt: TGTGCCAGCTCCCGGGACAGGGACGAGCAGTACTTC; CDR3aa: CASSRDRDEQYF
d_gene: TRBD2; j_gene: TRBJ2-7; v_gene: TRBV5-4; len: 15; abundance: .; CDR3nt: TGTGCCAGCAGCACCGGACTAGCGGGAGACTACGAGCAGTACTTC; CDR3aa: CASSTGLAGDYEQYF
d_gene: .; j_gene: TRBJ2-1; v_gene: TRBV7-8; len: 16; abundance: .; CDR3nt: TGTGCCAGCAGCTCTCGGGGCGGGACGTCGCAGGCCGAGCAGTTCTTC; CDR3aa: CASSSRGGTSQAEQFF
d_gene: TRBD2; j_gene: TRBJ2-5; v_gene: TRBV5-1; len: 14; abundance: once; CDR3nt: TGCGCCAGCAGCCTAGGGACTAGTCAAGAGACCCAGTACTTC; CDR3aa: CASSLGTSQETQYF
d_gene: .; j_gene: TRBJ1-4; v_gene: TRBV18; len: 11; abundance: .; CDR3nt: TGTGCCAGCTGGCAGGACAGCAAGCTGTTTTTT; CDR3aa: CASWQDSKLFF
d_gene: TRBD2; j_gene: TRBJ2-1; v_gene: TRBV24-1; len: 13; abundance: .; CDR3nt: TGTGCCACCAGTGATGTTTCGGGGGAGGGTAAGTTCTTC; CDR3aa: CATSDVSGEGKFF
d_gene: .; j_gene: TRBJ1-1; v_gene: TRBV11-2; len: 13; abundance: .; CDR3nt: TGTGCCAGCAGCCCCCGAGGGAACACTGAAGCTTTCTTT; CDR3aa: CASSPRGNTEAFF
d_gene: .; j_gene: TRBJ1-2; v_gene: TRBV27; len: 16; abundance: .; CDR3nt: TGTGCCAGCAGTTTATCCTGGGCAGGGGAACCCTATGGCTACACCTTC; CDR3aa: CASSLSWAGEPYGYTF
d_gene: .; j_gene: TRBJ1-2; v_gene: TRBV19; len: 12; abundance: once; CDR3nt: TGTGCCAGTAGACGGGACACTCGTGGCTACACCTTC; CDR3aa: CASRRDTRGYTF
d_gene: TRBD2; j_gene: TRBJ2-7; v_gene: TRBV7-2; len: 16; abundance: once; CDR3nt: TGTGCCAGCAGCTTAGCTGGGACTAGCGGGGGTTACGAGCAGTACTTC; CDR3aa: CASSLAGTSGGYEQYF
d_gene: TRBD1; j_gene: TRBJ1-1; v_gene: TRBV4-2; len: 18; abundance: .; CDR3nt: TGTGCCAGCAGCCTACCCGGGACAGGGGTGGGTATGAACACTGAAGCTTTCTTT; CDR3aa: CASSLPGTGVGMNTEAFF
d_gene: .; j_gene: TRBJ1-3; v_gene: TRBV7-8; len: 18; abundance: few; CDR3nt: TGTGCCAGCAGCTTAGTCTCGGGTCGAGGAACGACTGGAAACACCATATATTTT; CDR3aa: CASSLVSGRGTTGNTIYF
d_gene: .; j_gene: TRBJ1-6; v_gene: TRBV20-1; len: 14; abundance: .; CDR3nt: TGCAGTGCTAGTACCGAGGGCTATAATTCACCCCTCCACTTT; CDR3aa: CSASTEGYNSPLHF
d_gene: TRBD1; j_gene: TRBJ1-2; v_gene: TRBV4-1; len: 15; abundance: few; CDR3nt: TGCGCCAGCAGCCAAGATCAGGGACAGGGTATCGGCTACACCTTC; CDR3aa: CASSQDQGQGIGYTF
d_gene: .; j_gene: TRBJ1-3; v_gene: TRBV10-3; len: 14; abundance: .; CDR3nt: TGTGCCATCAGTCTACCAGACACTGGAAACACCATATATTTT; CDR3aa: CAISLPDTGNTIYF
d_gene: TRBD1; j_gene: TRBJ1-2; v_gene: TRBV12-3/TRBV12-4; len: 13; abundance: once; CDR3nt: TGTGCCAGCAGTAAGGACAGGGGTGGTGGCTACACCTTC; CDR3aa: CASSKDRGGGYTF
d_gene: TRBD1; j_gene: TRBJ2-7; v_gene: TRBV6-6; len: 14; abundance: .; CDR3nt: TGTGCCAGCAGTCAGGGACAGGGGCCCATCGAGCAGTACTTC; CDR3aa: CASSQGQGPIEQYF
d_gene: TRBD2; j_gene: TRBJ2-5; v_gene: TRBV7-2; len: 17; abundance: .; CDR3nt: TGTGCCAGCAGCTTAAGGGGGGCTAGCGGGGGTCAAGAGACCCAGTACTTC; CDR3aa: CASSLRGASGGQETQYF
d_gene: .; j_gene: TRBJ2-7; v_gene: TRBV5-4; len: 12; abundance: .; CDR3nt: TGTGCCAGCAGCCCACGACGCGGGCGGGAGTACTTC; CDR3aa: CASSPRRGREYF
d_gene: .; j_gene: TRBJ2-7; v_gene: TRBV18; len: 14; abundance: once; CDR3nt: TGTGCCAGCTCACCAGGTCGGGGATCCTACGAGCAGTACTTC; CDR3aa: CASSPGRGSYEQYF
d_gene: .; j_gene: TRBJ2-7; v_gene: TRBV3-1/TRBV3-2; len: 14; abundance: .; CDR3nt: TGTGCCAGCAGCCAAGGGCCTAGCGAGTACGAGCAGTACTTC; CDR3aa: CASSQGPSEYEQYF
d_gene: TRBD1; j_gene: TRBJ2-5; v_gene: TRBV5-6; len: 14; abundance: .; CDR3nt: TGTGCCAGCAGCTTCCAGGGGGCCGGAGAGACCCAGTACTTC; CDR3aa: CASSFQGAGETQYF
d_gene: TRBD2; j_gene: TRBJ2-7; v_gene: TRBV28; len: 15; abundance: .; CDR3nt: TGTGCCAGCAGTCGCCTAAGCGGGAGGGCCTACGAGCAGTACTTC; CDR3aa: CASSRLSGRAYEQYF
d_gene: .; j_gene: TRBJ2-1; v_gene: TRBV5-1; len: 15; abundance: .; CDR3nt: TGCGCCAGCAGCTCGGAGGGACCCCCCTACAATGAGCAGTTCTTC; CDR3aa: CASSSEGPPYNEQFF
d_gene: TRBD2; j_gene: TRBJ2-2; v_gene: TRBV7-2; len: 18; abundance: .; CDR3nt: TGTGCCAGCAGCTTATTCCTCAGCGGGAGTGGGAACACCGGGGAGCTGTTTTTT; CDR3aa: CASSLFLSGSGNTGELFF
d_gene: .; j_gene: TRBJ2-7; v_gene: TRBV29-1; len: 12; abundance: .; CDR3nt: TGCAGCGTCTCGTCATTATCCGGCGAGCAGTACTTC; CDR3aa: CSVSSLSGEQYF
d_gene: TRBD2; j_gene: TRBJ2-5; v_gene: TRBV28; len: 18; abundance: .; CDR3nt: TGTGCCAGCAGTTTTGGATTCGGTCTAGCGGGGGGAGGGGAGACCCAGTACTTC; CDR3aa: CASSFGFGLAGGGETQYF
d_gene: TRBD1; j_gene: TRBJ1-2; v_gene: TRBV2; len: 15; abundance: few; CDR3nt: TGTGCCAGCAGTTACCAGGGGGCCGGTAACTATGGCTACACCTTC; CDR3aa: CASSYQGAGNYGYTF
d_gene: .; j_gene: TRBJ2-1; v_gene: TRBV6-5; len: 12; abundance: .; CDR3nt: TGTGCCAGCAGGGACTGGCAGAATGAGCAGTTCTTC; CDR3aa: CASRDWQNEQFF
d_gene: TRBD1; j_gene: TRBJ1-1; v_gene: TRBV5-1; len: 13; abundance: .; CDR3nt: TGCGCCAGCAGCGGGGGACAGGTTACTGAAGCTTTCTTT; CDR3aa: CASSGGQVTEAFF
d_gene: .; j_gene: TRBJ1-1; v_gene: TRBV19; len: 14; abundance: .; CDR3nt: TGTGCCAGTAGTATAATTGGGACAAACACTGAAGCTTTCTTT; CDR3aa: CASSIIGTNTEAFF
d_gene: .; j_gene: TRBJ1-2; v_gene: TRBV30; len: 13; abundance: .; CDR3nt: TGTGCCTGGAGTGTACTGCAGGATGGGGGCTACACCTTC; CDR3aa: CAWSVLQDGGYTF
d_gene: .; j_gene: TRBJ2-7; v_gene: TRBV5-4; len: 14; abundance: .; CDR3nt: TGTGCCAGCAGCTCACCCGGGACAAGCTACGAGCAGTACTTC; CDR3aa: CASSSPGTSYEQYF
d_gene: .; j_gene: TRBJ2-1; v_gene: TRBV28; len: 14; abundance: few; CDR3nt: TGTGCCAGCAGTTCAGTGGTGGTGTACAATGAGCAGTTCTTC; CDR3aa: CASSSVVVYNEQFF
d_gene: .; j_gene: TRBJ2-2; v_gene: TRBV5-1; len: 15; abundance: .; CDR3nt: TGCGCCAGCAGCGCGGACAGCGCGAACACCGGGGAGCTGTTTTTT; CDR3aa: CASSADSANTGELFF
d_gene: .; j_gene: TRBJ2-2; v_gene: TRBV11-3; len: 13; abundance: .; CDR3nt: TGTGCCAGCAGCTTAGACAGGGCCGGGGAGCTGTTTTTT; CDR3aa: CASSLDRAGELFF
d_gene: .; j_gene: TRBJ1-1; v_gene: TRBV6-5; len: 14; abundance: .; CDR3nt: TGTGCCAGCAGTTACTCCCTTCTGAACACTGAAGCTTTCTTT; CDR3aa: CASSYSLLNTEAFF
d_gene: .; j_gene: TRBJ2-3; v_gene: TRBV28; len: 18; abundance: once; CDR3nt: TGTGCCAGCAGCCCCATGGCGAGCGGGTACCTTAGCACAGATACGCAGTATTTT; CDR3aa: CASSPMASGYLSTDTQYF
d_gene: TRBD1; j_gene: TRBJ2-7; v_gene: TRBV2; len: 13; abundance: few; CDR3nt: TGTGCCAGCAGTGAACAACCGGGACAGGGGCGTTACTTC; CDR3aa: CASSEQPGQGRYF
d_gene: TRBD1; j_gene: TRBJ2-1; v_gene: TRBV7-3; len: 16; abundance: .; CDR3nt: TGTGCCAGCAGCGTAAGCCGGGACAGGGGTAAGAATGAGCAGTTCTTC; CDR3aa: CASSVSRDRGKNEQFF
d_gene: .; j_gene: TRBJ2-2; v_gene: TRBV28; len: 12; abundance: .; CDR3nt: TGTGCCAGCAGTTTAGCCGAACAGGGGCTGTTTTTT; CDR3aa: CASSLAEQGLFF
d_gene: .; j_gene: TRBJ1-5; v_gene: TRBV27; len: 14; abundance: .; CDR3nt: TGTGCCAGCAGTCCCCGGACAGAGAATCAGCCCCAGCATTTT; CDR3aa: CASSPRTENQPQHF
d_gene: .; j_gene: TRBJ2-3; v_gene: TRBV21-1; len: 18; abundance: .; CDR3nt: TGTGCCAGCAGCAAAGGTGGCGGGGGGGCCGTGTGGACAGATACGCAGTATTTT; CDR3aa: CASSKGGGGAVWTDTQYF
d_gene: .; j_gene: TRBJ2-1; v_gene: TRBV6-5; len: 13; abundance: .; CDR3nt: TGTGCCAGCAACAGATCTCCCTACAATGAGCAGTTCTTC; CDR3aa: CASNRSPYNEQFF
d_gene: TRBD1; j_gene: TRBJ1-2; v_gene: TRBV9; len: 18; abundance: few; CDR3nt: TGTGCCAGCAGCGTAGCTTTGGGACAGGGGGCGCGGGACTATGGCTACACCTTC; CDR3aa: CASSVALGQGARDYGYTF
d_gene: .; j_gene: TRBJ2-1; v_gene: TRBV6-6; len: 15; abundance: .; CDR3nt: TGTGCCAGCAGTTACGGGGGGAGAAGTCGCAATGAGCAGTTCTTC; CDR3aa: CASSYGGRSRNEQFF